Presented here are 9 T cell receptor beta chains from one specimen sequenced in a study of cytomegalovirus exposure and HLA in healthy donors. In the PCR, 60 Vbeta and 13 Jbeta primers were used. Using immunoSEQ multiplex PCR, the repertoire was profiled, and TCRdb retains in-frame clones only, with some absent. In the table there are some 130,000 clones, about 74% of which are singletons. The sequenced sample consisted of PBMCs. All receptors derive from a man in his forties in good health and CMV-seronegative.

This clone has more than one count but fewer than ten. Different DNA sequences within this sample yield the same CDR3. The V gene is TRBV9, the J gene TRBJ2-7, with D perhaps TRBD1 (6 bases). Germline V gene lookup returns CDR1 SGDLS and CDR2 YYNGEE. The CDR3 length is 15 residues. Trimming took 0 bases from V and 3 from J, leaving 13 bases between them. CDR3 sequence: CASSVGQGGDYEQYF. The CDR3 DNA reads TGTGCCAGCAGCGTAGGGCAAGGGGGAGACTACGAGCAGTACTTC.

V usage is TRBV5-6 and J usage is TRBJ2-4; 8 nucleotides align to TRBD2. V lost 1 base, J lost 3 bases, and 6 bases stayed unmatched. The germline CDR1 and CDR2 sequences are SGHDT and YYEEEE. This CDR3 is 16 amino acids long. Here the CDR3 DNA reads TGTGCCAGCAGCTTGACGGGGGGGCTAGGCAAAAACATTCAGTACTTC. Translated, it gives CASSLTGGLGKNIQYF.

This sequence joins TRBV11-2 and TRBJ1-2, with D unresolved. The CDR3 spans 14 residues. Germline V CDR1 and CDR2: SGHAT, FQNNGV. V dropped 1 base and J dropped 2 bases, with 8 bases sitting between them. CDR3 DNA sequence: TGTGCCAGCAGCTTAGGCGGCGGCAACTATGGCTACACCTTC. It codes for CASSLGGGNYGYTF.

This clone occurred a few times. The rearrangement joins TRBV28 to TRBJ1-4; 9 bases are a match to TRBD1. V gave up 7 bases and J gave up 4 bases; unmatched junction bases: 4. In germline, CDR1 is MDHEN, CDR2 SYDVKM. CDR3 size: 14 residues. The DNA of the CDR3 is TGTGCCAGCACCATGGGACAGGGTAATGAAAAACTGTTTTTT. As protein: CASTMGQGNEKLFF.

CDR3 amino acids: CASSQAPMRQYGYTF. The CDR3 DNA sequence: TGCGCCAGCAGCCAAGCACCAATGCGACAGTATGGCTACACCTTC. This sequence joins TRBV4-1 and TRBJ1-2; D perhaps matches TRBD1 (5 bases). With 1 base removed from V and 5 bases from J, the gap between germline ends came to 14 bases. Germline CDR1 reads MGHRA; CDR2 reads YSYEKL. The CDR3 length is 15 residues.

The chain links TRBV6-5 to TRBJ1-4; no clear D. Germline V gives CDR1 MNHEY, CDR2 SVGAGI. This CDR3 has 14 residues. Trimming took off 2 bases at V and 3 bases at J, with 7 bases between the two ends. The CDR3 nucleotides read TGTGCCAGCAGTTACGGTCAGGCTAATGAAAAACTGTTTTTT. It specifies CASSYGQANEKLFF.

V usage is TRBV7-9 and J usage is TRBJ2-3; no clear D. The V end was cut by 2 bases, the J end by 4 bases, with 7 bases between. Germline V gene lookup returns CDR1 SEHNR and CDR2 FQNEAQ (reference sequence). The CDR3 is 13 amino acids. CDR3 coding DNA: TGTGCCAGCAGCTTATCTAACCCAGATACGCAGTATTTT. It codes for CASSLSNPDTQYF.

The genes are TRBV6-5 and TRBJ2-7; TRBD2 might be the D (6 bases). Trimming pared 0 bases from V and 3 bases from J, leaving 12 bases between. The CDR3 extends over 15 amino acids. Germline CDR1 and CDR2: MNHEY and SVGAGI. This chain's CDR3 is CASSYSGLQNYEQYF. The CDR3 DNA reads TGTGCCAGCAGTTACTCGGGACTTCAAAACTACGAGCAGTACTTC.

This clone was detected once. The CDR3 protein is CASSPVVGNTEAFF. The CDR3 DNA sequence: TGTGCCAGCAGCCCGGTAGTCGGGAACACTGAAGCTTTCTTT. The chain combines TRBV7-9 with TRBJ1-1; no firm D call. The V gene lost 5 bases and the J gene lost 1 base, with 11 bases spanning the gap. The CDR3 consists of 14 residues. The germline gives CDR1 SEHNR, CDR2 FQNEAQ (reference sequence). Drawing the rest from reference TRBV7-9 and TRBJ1-1, the complete variable domain is DTGVSQNPRHKITKRGQNVTFRCDPISEHNRLYWYRQTLGQGPEFLTYFQNEAQLEKSRLLSDRFSAERPKGSFSTLEIQRTEQGDSAMYLCASSPVVGNTEAFFGQGTRLTVV.